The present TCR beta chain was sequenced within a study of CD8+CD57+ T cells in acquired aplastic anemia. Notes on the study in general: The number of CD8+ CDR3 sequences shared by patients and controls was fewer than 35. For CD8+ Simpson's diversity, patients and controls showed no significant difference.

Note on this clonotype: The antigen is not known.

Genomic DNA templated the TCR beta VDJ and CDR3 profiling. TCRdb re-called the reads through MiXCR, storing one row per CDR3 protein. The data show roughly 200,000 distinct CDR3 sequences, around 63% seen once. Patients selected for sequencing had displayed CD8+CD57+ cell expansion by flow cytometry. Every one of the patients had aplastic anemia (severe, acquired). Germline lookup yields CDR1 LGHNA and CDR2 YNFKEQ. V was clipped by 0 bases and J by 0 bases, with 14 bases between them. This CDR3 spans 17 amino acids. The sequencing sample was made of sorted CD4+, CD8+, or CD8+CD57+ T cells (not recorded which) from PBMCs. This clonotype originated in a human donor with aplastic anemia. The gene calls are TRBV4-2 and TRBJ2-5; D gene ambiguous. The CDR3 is CASSQDDSLGYQETQYF. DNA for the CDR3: TGTGCCAGCAGCCAAGATGATTCGCTAGGGTACCAAGAGACCCAGTACTTC.